This T cell receptor beta chain was profiled in a study of regulatory T cells in long-lasting Graves disease (dated by TCRdb to the early 2020s). Turning to the overall study: Persistent Graves' disease meant more than 5 years of antithyroid drug treatment with TSH receptor autoantibodies that stayed positive. Peripheral blood TCR sequencing and RNA sequencing compared persistent Graves' disease patients with newly diagnosed Graves' disease patients. The study was registered as a clinical trial and conducted in China. A total of about 33 samples underwent TCR sequencing, from roughly 13 patients with persistent Graves' disease and 20 patients with newly diagnosed Graves' disease. Persistent Graves' disease patients in the clinical cohort had taken antithyroid drugs for 9 to 11 years on average. The paper as a whole reports these results and caveats: Persistent patients shared more public clonotypes among themselves (around 2,800) than newly diagnosed patients did (approximately 870). Compared with newly diagnosed patients, patients with persistent Graves' disease had lower TCR Shannon entropy and fewer highly expanded clones, which suggests clonal expansion. Sequencing and analysis were limited to the TCR beta chain. The authors noted that the small sample size was a limitation that may lower accuracy. Persistent disease showed preferential use of TRBV28, TRBJ1-2 and TRBJ2-5, whereas newly diagnosed disease favored TRBV20-1 and TRBJ2-1. The study examined only peripheral blood because the primary lesion, thyroid tissue, could not be accessed.

To note about this clonotype: Its antigen is unknown. No qualities accompany the bases; no much larger clone lies one base away.

The library was generated by multiplex PCR. The sequencing machine was an Illumina HiSeq 4000. TCR beta libraries were built with iRepertoire HTBI primers and Arm-PCR amplification of CDR3 regions. Before sequencing, the PCR products underwent gel purification. Turning to the authors' computational methods: Gene usage analysis of CDR3 amino acid clonotypes used the 60 to 80 TRBV and about 14 TRBJ segments found across samples. COPE and FqMerger were used to merge filtered high-quality paired reads into contigs. Contigs were aligned with BLAST to IMGT TRBV, TRBD and TRBJ reference genes, and CDR3 was defined per IMGT. Highly expanded clones were defined as clonotypes with a frequency above 0.1%. Shannon entropy was used to measure repertoire diversity, and the Gini coefficient was used to measure V-J evenness. Clonotypes shared by more than one individual were considered public. The public reads were reprocessed in TCRdb via fastp at Q25 and MiXCR, keeping in-frame beta chains. Entries are consolidated by CDR3 protein sequence, retaining the most common genes and DNA. The V and J calls, along with clone size, are taken from TCRdb and not from the paper's own processing. This sample gives around 460,000 distinct CDR3 sequences in total; 20% to 25% of them show up just once. Over 10% of the sample is held by the ten biggest clonotypes.

Interpreted using the paper, the time point label stands for: persistent/refractory GD, antithyroid drugs over 5 years with positive TRAb. For both TCR sequencing and RNA sequencing, RNA was extracted from PBMCs using TRIzol. The diagnosis of Graves' disease followed American Thyroid Association guidelines. Recruitment of patients was carried out at an endocrinology department in Xi'an, China. From each patient, approximately 10 milliliters of peripheral blood was collected into an EDTA anticoagulant tube. Ficoll Paque Plus density gradient separation was used to isolate PBMCs, and no additional T cell sorting was done. An Agilent 2100 Bioanalyzer and agarose gel were used to check RNA quality, while a NanoDrop 2000 measured RNA concentration. The germline V gene (reference sequence) supplies CDR1 DFQATT and CDR2 SNEGSKA. The CDR3 contains 19 residues, cysteine and phenylalanine counted. CDR3 DNA is the only sequence kept; it has 57 bases, read in frame from the first base. V loses 5 bases at its end and J loses 4 bases; junction bases beyond the gene matches: 19.

Here the sequenced sample was peripheral blood mononuclear cells (PBMCs), taken when the disease was refractory, from a patient treated with antithyroid drugs. The clonotype comes from a female donor with Graves disease. This chain joins TRBV20-1 to TRBJ2-5, and 13 junctional nucleotides match TRBD2. The CDR3 region has the sequence CSAPPPTSGGASFRETQYF. The DNA reads as follows: TGCAGTGCTCCCCCCCCAACTAGCGGGGGGGCCTCTTTCCGAGAGACCCAGTACTTC.